The text below deals with one TCR beta chain. Its specificity is not known. The sample originates from a study of cytomegalovirus exposure and HLA in healthy donors. Whole-study findings and limits: Confirmation in vitro established that a few CMV-associated chains were specific for CMV antigens. Analysis was carried out at a later point, and it linked a missense DCLRE1C variant to TCR beta V- and J-gene trimming.

The ends lost 7 bases at V and 8 bases at J; junction bases unmatched: 11. The CDR3 has 14 amino acids. In germline, CDR1 is LNHDA, CDR2 SQIVND (reference sequence). A multiplex PCR was run with 60 Vbeta primers and 13 Jbeta primers. The repertoire was sequenced with immunoSEQ multiplex PCR; TCRdb's copy has only in-frame clones and lacks some. Of more than 90,000 clones in the sample, roughly four fifths were seen once. Sequencing used PBMCs. The source is a man in his forties or fifties in good health and CMV-seropositive. The genes are TRBV19 and TRBJ2-1, with TRBD2 matching 7 bases. The CDR3 DNA is TGTGCCAGTACCCGCGGGAGTTGGTTCGATGAGCAGTTCTTC. Translated: CASTRGSWFDEQFF.